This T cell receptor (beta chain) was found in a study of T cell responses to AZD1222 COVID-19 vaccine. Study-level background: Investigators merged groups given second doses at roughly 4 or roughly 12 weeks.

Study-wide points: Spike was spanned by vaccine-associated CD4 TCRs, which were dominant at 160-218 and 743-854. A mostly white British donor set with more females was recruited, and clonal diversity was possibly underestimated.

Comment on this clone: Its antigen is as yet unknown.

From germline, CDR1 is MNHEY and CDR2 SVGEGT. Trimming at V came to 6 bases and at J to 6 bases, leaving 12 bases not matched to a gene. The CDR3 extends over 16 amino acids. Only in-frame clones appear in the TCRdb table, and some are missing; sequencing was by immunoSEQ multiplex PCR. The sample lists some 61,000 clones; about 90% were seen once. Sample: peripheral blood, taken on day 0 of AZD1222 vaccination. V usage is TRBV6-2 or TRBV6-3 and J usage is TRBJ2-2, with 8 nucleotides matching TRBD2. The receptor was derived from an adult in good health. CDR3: CASSPLAGSFPGELFF. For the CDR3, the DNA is TGTGCCAGCAGCCCTTTAGCGGGAAGCTTTCCCGGGGAGCTGTTTTTT.